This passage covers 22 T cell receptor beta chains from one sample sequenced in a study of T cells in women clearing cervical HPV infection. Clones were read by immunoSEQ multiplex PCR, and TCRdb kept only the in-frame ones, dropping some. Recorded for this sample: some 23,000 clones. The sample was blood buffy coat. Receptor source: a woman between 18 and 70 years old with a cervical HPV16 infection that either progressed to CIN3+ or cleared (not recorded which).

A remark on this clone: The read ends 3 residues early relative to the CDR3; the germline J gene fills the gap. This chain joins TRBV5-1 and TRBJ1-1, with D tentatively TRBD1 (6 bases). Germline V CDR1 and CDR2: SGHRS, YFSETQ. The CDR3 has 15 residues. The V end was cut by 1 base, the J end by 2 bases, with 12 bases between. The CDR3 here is CASSLTGRGNTEAFF. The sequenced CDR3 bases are TGCGCCAGCAGCTTGACAGGGAGGGGTAACACTGAA.

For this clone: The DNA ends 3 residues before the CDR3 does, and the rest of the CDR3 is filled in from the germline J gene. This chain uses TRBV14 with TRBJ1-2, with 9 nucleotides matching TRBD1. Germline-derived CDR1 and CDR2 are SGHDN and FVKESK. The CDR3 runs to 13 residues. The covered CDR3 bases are TGTGCCAGCACCAAGGACAGGGGAGTCGGC. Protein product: CASTKDRGVG. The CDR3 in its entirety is CASTKDRGVGYTF.

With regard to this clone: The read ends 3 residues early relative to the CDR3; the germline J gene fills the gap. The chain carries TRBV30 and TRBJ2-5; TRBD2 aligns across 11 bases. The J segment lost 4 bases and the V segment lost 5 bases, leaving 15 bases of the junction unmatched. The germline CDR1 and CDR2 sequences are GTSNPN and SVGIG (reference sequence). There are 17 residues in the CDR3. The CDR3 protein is CAWGVVIAGGLAETQYF. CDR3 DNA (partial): TGTGCCTGGGGGGTAGTGATAGCGGGGGGGCTAGCAGAGACC.

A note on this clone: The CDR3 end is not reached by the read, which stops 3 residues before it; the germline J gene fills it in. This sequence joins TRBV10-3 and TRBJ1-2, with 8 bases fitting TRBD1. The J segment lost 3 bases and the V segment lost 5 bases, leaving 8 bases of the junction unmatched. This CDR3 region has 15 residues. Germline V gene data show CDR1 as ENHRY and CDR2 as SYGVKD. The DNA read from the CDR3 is TGTGCCATCAGTAGCCGGGACAGGTTTGACTATGGC. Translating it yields CAISSRDRFDYG. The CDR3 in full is CAISSRDRFDYGYTF.

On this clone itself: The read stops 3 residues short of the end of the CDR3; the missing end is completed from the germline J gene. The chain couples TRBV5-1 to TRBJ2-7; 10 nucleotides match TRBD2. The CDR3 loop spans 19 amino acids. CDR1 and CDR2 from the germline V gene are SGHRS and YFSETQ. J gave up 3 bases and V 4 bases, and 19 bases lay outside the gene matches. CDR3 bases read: TGCGCCAGCAGCCTTGGCGGCGCTAGCGGGAGTCTAAAGCTCTACGAG. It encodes CASSLGGASGSLKLYE. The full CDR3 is CASSLGGASGSLKLYEQYF.

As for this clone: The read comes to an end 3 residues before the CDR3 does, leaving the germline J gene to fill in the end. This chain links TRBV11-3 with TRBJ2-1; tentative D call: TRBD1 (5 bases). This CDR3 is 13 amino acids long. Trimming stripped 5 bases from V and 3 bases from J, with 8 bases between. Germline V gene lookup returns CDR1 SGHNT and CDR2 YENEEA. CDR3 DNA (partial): TGTGCCAGCAGCAACACAGGCTACAATGAG. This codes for CASSNTGYNE. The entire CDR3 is CASSNTGYNEQFF.

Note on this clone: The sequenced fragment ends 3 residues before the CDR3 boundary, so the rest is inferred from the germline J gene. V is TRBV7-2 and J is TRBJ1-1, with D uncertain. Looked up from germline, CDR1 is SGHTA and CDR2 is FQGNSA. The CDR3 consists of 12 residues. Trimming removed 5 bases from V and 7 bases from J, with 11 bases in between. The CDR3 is CASSKIGYEAFF. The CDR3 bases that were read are TGTGCCAGCAGCAAGATCGGGTATGAA.

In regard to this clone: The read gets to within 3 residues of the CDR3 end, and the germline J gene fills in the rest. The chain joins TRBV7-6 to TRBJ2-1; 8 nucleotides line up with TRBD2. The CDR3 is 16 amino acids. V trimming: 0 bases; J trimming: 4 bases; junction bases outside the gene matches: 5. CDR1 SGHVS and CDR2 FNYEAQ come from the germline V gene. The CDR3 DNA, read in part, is TGTGCCAGCAGCTTAGCACCGGGGGGGGCTTACAATGAG. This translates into CASSLAPGGAYNE. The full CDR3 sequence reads CASSLAPGGAYNEQFF.

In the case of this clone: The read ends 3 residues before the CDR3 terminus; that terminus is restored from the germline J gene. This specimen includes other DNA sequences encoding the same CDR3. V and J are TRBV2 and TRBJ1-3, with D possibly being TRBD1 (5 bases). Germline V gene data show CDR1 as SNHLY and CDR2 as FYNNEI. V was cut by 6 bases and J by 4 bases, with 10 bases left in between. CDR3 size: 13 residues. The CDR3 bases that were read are TGTGCCAGCAGCCCGACAGAGGGAAACACC. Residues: CASSPTEGNT. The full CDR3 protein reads CASSPTEGNTIYF.

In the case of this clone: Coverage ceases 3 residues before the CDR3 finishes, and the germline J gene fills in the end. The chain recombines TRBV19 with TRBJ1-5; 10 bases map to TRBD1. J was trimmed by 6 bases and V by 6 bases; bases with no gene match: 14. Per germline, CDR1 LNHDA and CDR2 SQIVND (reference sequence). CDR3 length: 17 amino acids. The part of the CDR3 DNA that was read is TGTGCCAGTAGACCGGGGACAGGGGCTGGGGTAGGTCAGCCC. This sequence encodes CASRPGTGAGVGQP. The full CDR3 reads CASRPGTGAGVGQPQHF.

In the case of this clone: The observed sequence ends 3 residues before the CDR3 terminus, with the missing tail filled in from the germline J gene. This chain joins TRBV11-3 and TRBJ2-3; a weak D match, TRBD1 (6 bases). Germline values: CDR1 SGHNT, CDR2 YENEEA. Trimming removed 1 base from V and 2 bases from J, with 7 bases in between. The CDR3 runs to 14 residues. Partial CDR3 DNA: TGTGCCAGCAGCTTAGGGACAGTCACAGATACG. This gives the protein CASSLGTVTDT. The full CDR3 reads CASSLGTVTDTQYF.

The CDR3 bases that were read are TGTGCCAGCAGCTTAGACCAGGGGATACACACC. Protein product: CASSLDQGIHT. The whole CDR3 sequence reads CASSLDQGIHTIYF. V usage is TRBV11-3 and J usage is TRBJ1-3, with a weak D call TRBD1 (6 bases). The DNA ends 3 residues before the CDR3 does, and the rest of the CDR3 is filled in from the germline J gene. This CDR3 contains 14 residues. Germline V gene data show CDR1 as SGHNT and CDR2 as YENEEA. V lost 0 bases and J 8 bases, leaving 11 bases between the germline ends.

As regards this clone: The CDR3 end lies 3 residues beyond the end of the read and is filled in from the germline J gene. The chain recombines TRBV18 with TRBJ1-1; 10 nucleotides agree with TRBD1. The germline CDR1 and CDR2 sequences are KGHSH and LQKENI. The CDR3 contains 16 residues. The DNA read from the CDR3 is TGTGCCAGCTCAAATAACCGACCGGGACAGGGGAAGGAA. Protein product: CASSNNRPGQGKE. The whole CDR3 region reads CASSNNRPGQGKEAFF.

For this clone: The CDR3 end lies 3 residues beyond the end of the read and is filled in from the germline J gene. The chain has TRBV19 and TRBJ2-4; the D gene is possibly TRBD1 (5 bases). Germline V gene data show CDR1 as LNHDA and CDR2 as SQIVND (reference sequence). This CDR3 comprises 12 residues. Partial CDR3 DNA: TGTGCCAGTAGTATCAACCAGGGCCCT. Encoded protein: CASSINQGP. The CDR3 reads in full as CASSINQGPQYF.

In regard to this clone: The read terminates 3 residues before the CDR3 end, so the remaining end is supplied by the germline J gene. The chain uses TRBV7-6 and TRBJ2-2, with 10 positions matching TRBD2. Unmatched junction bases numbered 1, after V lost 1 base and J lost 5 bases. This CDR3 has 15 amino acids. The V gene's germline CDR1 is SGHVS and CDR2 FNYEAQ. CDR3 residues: CASSLVGLATGELFF. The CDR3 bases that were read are TGTGCCAGCAGCTTAGTGGGACTAGCGACCGGGGAG.

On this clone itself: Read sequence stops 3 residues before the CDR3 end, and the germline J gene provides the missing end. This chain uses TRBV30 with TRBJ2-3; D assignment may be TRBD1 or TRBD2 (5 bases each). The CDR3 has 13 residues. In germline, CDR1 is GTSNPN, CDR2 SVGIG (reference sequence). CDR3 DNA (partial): TGTGCCTGGAGTGTACAGGAGGATCAGCCG. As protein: CAWSVQEDQP. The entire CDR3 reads CAWSVQEDQPQYF.

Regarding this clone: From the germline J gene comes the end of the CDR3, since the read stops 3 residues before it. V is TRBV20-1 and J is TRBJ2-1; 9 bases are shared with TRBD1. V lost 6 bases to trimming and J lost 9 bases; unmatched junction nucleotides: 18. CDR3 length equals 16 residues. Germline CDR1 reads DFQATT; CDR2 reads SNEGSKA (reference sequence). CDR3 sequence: CSAPTIGTGNRGEQFF. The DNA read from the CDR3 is TGCAGTGCGCCTACAATCGGGACAGGGAATAGGGGTGAG.

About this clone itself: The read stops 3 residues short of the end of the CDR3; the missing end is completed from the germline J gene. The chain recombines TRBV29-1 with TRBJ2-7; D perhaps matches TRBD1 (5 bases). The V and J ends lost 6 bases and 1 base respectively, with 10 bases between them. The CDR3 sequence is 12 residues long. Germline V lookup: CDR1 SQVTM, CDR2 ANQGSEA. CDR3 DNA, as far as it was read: TGCAGCGTCGCGACAGCATCCTACGAG. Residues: CSVATASYE. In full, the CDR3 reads CSVATASYEQYF.

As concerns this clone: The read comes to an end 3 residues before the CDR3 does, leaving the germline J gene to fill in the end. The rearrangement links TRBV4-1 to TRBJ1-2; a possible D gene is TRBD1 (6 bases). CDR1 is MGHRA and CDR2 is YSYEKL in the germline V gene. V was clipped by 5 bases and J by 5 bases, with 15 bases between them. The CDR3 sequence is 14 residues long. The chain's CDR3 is CASSENGQIYGYTF. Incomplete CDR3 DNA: TGCGCCAGCAGCGAGAACGGACAGATTTATGGC.

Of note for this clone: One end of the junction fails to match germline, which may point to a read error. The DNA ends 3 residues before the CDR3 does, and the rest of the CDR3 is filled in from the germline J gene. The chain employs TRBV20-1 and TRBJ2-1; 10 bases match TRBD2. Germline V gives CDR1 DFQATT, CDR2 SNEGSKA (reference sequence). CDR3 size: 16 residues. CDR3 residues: CSARAPTSGSYNEQFF. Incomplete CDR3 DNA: TGCAGTGCCAGAGCCCCGACTAGCGGGTCCTACAATGAG.

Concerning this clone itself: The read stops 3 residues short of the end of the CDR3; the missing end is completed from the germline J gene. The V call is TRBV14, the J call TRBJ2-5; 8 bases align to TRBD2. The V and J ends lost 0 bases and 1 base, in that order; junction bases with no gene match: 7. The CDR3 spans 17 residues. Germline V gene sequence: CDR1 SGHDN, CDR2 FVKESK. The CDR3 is CASSQEVAGRFQETQYF. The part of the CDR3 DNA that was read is TGTGCCAGCAGCCAAGAGGTAGCGGGACGTTTCCAAGAGACC.

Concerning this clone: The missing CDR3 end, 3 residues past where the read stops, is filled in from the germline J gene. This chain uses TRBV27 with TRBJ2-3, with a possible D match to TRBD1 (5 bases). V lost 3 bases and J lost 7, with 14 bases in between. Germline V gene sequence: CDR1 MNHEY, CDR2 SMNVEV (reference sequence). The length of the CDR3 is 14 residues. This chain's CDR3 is CASSLWNRWYTQYF. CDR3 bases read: TGTGCCAGCAGTTTGTGGAACAGGTGGTATACG.